This section outlines one T cell receptor (beta chain) sequence together with its context. This specimen belongs to a study of blood T cell repertoires in COVID-19. Across the whole study: The samples span acute and convalescent COVID-19 from the United States, Italy and Spain.

CDR3 length equals 15 residues. The V end lost 4 bases, the J end lost 2 bases, and 14 bases lay between the germline ends. Germline V gene lookup returns CDR1 MGHRA and CDR2 YSYEKL. Authors' processing steps: Cell counts per sample came from amplifying reference gene primers. Sequenced by immunoSEQ multiplex PCR; TCRdb stores in-frame clones only, minus some. Clone size and the V and J calls come from that table; the DNA yielded D and trimming. The data show some 200,000 clones, with roughly 91% seen just once and approximately 5.6% held by the top ten. The chain couples TRBV4-1 to TRBJ1-1, with a tentative D call TRBD1 (5 bases). The receptor was derived from a man in his forties with active or convalescent COVID-19. Sequencing was performed on peripheral blood. The CDR3 DNA sequence: TGCGCCAGCAGCCCATCCCCCAGGGTTAACACTGAAGCTTTCTTT. As protein: CASSPSPRVNTEAFF.